The 9 T cell receptor beta chains below come from one sample, sequenced in a study of shared clonotypes between healthy human individuals. Assay: immunoSEQ multiplex PCR; the TCRdb copy retains only in-frame clones and omits some. Here the sample spans a few hundred thousand clones, around 79% being singletons. The sequenced material came from memory CD4+ T cells sorted from blood. Subset specified: CD45RA-negative fraction. These receptors all come from a young man in good health.

This clone has a handful of counts. This chain connects TRBV19 to TRBJ2-3, with D possibly TRBD2 on 6 matching bases. Deletions cut 3 bases from V and 7 bases from J, with 14 bases between. Germline loops: CDR1 LNHDA, CDR2 SQIVND (reference sequence). The CDR3 runs 14 residues. The DNA of the CDR3 is TGTGCCAGTAGTATGACTGATGGGAGGAATACGCAGTATTTT. Translated: CASSMTDGRNTQYF.

In nucleotides, the CDR3 is TGTGCCAGCAGCTCGGGGCGGGAAGGTGAGCAGTTCTTC. Its protein product is CASSSGREGEQFF. This rearrangement joins TRBV5-6 to TRBJ2-1; TRBD2 might be the D (6 bases). The CDR3 is 13 amino acids. V was clipped by 3 bases and J by 9 bases, with 13 bases between them. Looked up from germline, CDR1 is SGHDT and CDR2 is YYEEEE.

The gene calls are TRBV27 and TRBJ2-3; 10 bases map to TRBD2. V lost 8 bases to trimming and J lost 3 bases; unmatched junction nucleotides: 11. The CDR3 totals 16 residues. Germline assignment: CDR1 MNHEY and CDR2 SMNVEV (reference sequence). For the CDR3, the DNA is TGTGCCAGCCTCGCCGAGCGGGAGGGCGGTACAGATACGCAGTATTTT. This codes for CASLAEREGGTDTQYF.

In its sample, this clone was seen a few times. V is TRBV11-2 and J is TRBJ1-1; 10 positions agree with TRBD1. The CDR3 covers 15 residues. With V trimmed by 4 bases and J by 6 bases, 8 bases remained unmatched. Germline assignment: CDR1 SGHAT and CDR2 FQNNGV. The CDR3 DNA is TGTGCCAGCAGCTCCCGGGACAGGGGACGTTCTGAAGCTTTCTTT. Translation: CASSSRDRGRSEAFF.

The gene calls are TRBV9 and TRBJ2-1; D perhaps matches TRBD2 (5 bases). Trimming took off 0 bases at V and 10 bases at J, with 17 bases between the two ends. This CDR3 has 15 amino acids. Germline V CDR1 and CDR2: SGDLS, YYNGEE. CDR3 residues: CASSVAPGLAQEQFF. In DNA form, the CDR3 reads TGTGCCAGCAGCGTAGCCCCCGGCCTAGCCCAGGAGCAGTTCTTC.

This clone was recorded many times. This chain uses TRBV5-1 with TRBJ2-5; no clear D. The length of the CDR3 is 15 residues. The V end was cut by 4 bases, the J end by 4 bases, with 17 bases between. CDR1 and CDR2 (germline): SGHRS, YFSETQ. The CDR3 loop reads CASSDLYGQGETQYF. DNA for the CDR3: TGCGCCAGCAGCGACCTATATGGTCAAGGAGAGACCCAGTACTTC.

The gene calls are TRBV7-2 and TRBJ2-7, with D uncertain. Germline V gene sequence: CDR1 SGHTA, CDR2 FQGNSA. This CDR3 is 12 amino acids long. V dropped 6 bases and J dropped 2 bases, with 8 bases sitting between them. CDR3 DNA sequence: TGTGCCAGCAGTCCAGACGCCTACGAGCAGTACTTC. This translates into CASSPDAYEQYF.

This clone was seen a single time. The rearrangement links TRBV5-4 to TRBJ1-2, with a tentative D call TRBD1 (5 bases). From germline, CDR1 is SGHNT and CDR2 YYREEE (reference sequence). The V end was cut by 5 bases, the J end by 7 bases, with 24 bases between. The CDR3 runs 16 residues. This chain's CDR3 is CASRGPGRLERGGYTF. CDR3 bases: TGTGCCAGCAGGGGACCGGGACGATTGGAACGAGGTGGCTACACCTTC.

The chain has TRBV6-6 and TRBJ1-1, with unresolved D. Germline V CDR1 and CDR2: MNHNY, SVGAGI (reference sequence). The CDR3 has 13 residues. V was clipped by 6 bases and J by 8 bases, with 16 bases between them. This CDR3 reads CASSPRTSQEAFF. The DNA of the CDR3 is TGTGCCAGCAGCCCCCGAACCTCACAGGAAGCTTTCTTT.